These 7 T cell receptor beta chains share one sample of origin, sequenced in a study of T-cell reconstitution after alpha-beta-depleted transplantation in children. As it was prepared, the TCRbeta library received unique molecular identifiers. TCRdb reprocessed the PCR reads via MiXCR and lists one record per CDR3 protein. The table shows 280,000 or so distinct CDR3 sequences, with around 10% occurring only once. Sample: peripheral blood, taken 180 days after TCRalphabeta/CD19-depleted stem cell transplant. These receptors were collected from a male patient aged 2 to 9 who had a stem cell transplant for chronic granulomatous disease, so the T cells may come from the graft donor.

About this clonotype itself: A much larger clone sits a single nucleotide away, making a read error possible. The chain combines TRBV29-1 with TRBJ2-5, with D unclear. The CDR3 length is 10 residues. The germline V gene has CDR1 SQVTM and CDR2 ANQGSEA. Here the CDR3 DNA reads TGCAGCGCTTCAGACGAGACCCAGCACTTC. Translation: CSASDETQHF.

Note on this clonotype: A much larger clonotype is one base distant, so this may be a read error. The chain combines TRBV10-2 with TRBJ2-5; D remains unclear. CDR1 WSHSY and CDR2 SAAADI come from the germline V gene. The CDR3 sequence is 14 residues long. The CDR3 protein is CASSDVGFQGTQYF. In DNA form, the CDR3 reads TGCGCCAGCAGTGACGTGGGTTTCCAAGGGACCCAGTACTTC.

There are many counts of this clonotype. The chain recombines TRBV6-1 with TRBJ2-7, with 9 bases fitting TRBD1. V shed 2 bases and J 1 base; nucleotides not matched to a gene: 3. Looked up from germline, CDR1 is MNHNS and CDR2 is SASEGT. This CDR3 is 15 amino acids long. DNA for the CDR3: TGTGCCAGCAGTGAAATGGGGACAGGGTCCTACGAGCAGTACTTC. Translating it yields CASSEMGTGSYEQYF.

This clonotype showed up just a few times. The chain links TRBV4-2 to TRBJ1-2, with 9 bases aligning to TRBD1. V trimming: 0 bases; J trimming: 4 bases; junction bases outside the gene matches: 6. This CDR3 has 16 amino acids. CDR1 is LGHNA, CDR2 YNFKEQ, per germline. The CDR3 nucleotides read TGTGCCAGCAGCCAAGATCTGGGGACAGGGATCTATGGCTACACCTTC. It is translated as CASSQDLGTGIYGYTF.

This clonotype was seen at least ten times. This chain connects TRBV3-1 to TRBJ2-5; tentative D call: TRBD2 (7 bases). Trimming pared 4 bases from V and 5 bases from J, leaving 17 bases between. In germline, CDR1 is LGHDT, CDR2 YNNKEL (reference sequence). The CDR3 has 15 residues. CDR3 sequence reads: CASSRSLGGAETQYF. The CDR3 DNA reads TGTGCCAGCAGCCGAAGTCTAGGGGGGGCGGAGACCCAGTACTTC.

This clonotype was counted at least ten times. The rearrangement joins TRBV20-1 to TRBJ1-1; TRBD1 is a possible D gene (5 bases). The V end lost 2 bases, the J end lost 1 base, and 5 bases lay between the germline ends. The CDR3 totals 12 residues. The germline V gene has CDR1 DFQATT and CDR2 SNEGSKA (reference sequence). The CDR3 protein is CSARQGNTEAFF. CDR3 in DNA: TGCAGTGCTAGACAGGGGAACACTGAAGCTTTCTTT.

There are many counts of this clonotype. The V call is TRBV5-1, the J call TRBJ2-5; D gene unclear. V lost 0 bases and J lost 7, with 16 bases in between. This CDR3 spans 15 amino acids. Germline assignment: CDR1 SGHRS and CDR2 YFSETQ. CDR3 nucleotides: TGCGCCAGCAGCTTGGGGACCGACTGGGTGGGGACCCAGTACTTC. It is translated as CASSLGTDWVGTQYF.